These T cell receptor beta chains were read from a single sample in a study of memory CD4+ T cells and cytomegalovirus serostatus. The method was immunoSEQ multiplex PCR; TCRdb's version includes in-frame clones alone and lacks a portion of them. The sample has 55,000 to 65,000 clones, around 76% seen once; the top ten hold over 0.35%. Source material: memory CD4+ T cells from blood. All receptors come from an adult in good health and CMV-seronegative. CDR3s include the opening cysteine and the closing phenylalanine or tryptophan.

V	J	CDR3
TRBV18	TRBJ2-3	CASSPPTHTDTQYF
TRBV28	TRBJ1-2	CASSFAGLGYTF
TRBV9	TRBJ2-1	CASSAVGTSGASSYNEQFF
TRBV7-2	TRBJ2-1	CASSLELLANFPEQFF
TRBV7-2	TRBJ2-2	CASSLAFGPGELFF
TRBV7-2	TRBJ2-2	CASSYTLTGGTGELFF
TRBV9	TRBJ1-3	CASSFGFGNTIYF
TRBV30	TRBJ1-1	CASSVGTEAFF
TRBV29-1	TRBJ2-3	CSSNRGGPTDTQYF
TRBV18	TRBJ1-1	CASSQTGTKNTEAFF
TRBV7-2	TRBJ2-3	CASSVDGGGITDTQYF
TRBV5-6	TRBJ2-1	CASSFPGHHNEQFF
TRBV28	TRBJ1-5	CASNAGGGPQHF
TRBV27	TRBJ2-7	CASSLGSPREQYF
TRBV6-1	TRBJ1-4	CASSERGAEEKLFF
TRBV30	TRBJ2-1	CAWDRGRNEQFF
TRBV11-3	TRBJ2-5	CASSSGLAEETQYF
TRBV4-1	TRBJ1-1	CASSQSPAGTGGTEAFF
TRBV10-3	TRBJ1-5	CAISESLSGMGQPQHF
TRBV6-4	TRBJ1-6	CASSMEEGLNSPLHF
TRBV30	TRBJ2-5	CAWTSGGQETQYF
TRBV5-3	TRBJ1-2	CASSLDEYGYTF
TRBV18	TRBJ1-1	CASSLDRGATEAFF
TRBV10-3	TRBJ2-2	CAIKQGQRNTGELFF
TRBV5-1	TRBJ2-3	CASSPRLQEDTQYF
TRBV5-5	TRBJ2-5	CASSLGEETQYF
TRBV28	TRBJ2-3	CASTTSGGPDTQYF
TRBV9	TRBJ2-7	CASSSDRLAEKQYF
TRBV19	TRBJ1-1	CATEASGGTEAFF